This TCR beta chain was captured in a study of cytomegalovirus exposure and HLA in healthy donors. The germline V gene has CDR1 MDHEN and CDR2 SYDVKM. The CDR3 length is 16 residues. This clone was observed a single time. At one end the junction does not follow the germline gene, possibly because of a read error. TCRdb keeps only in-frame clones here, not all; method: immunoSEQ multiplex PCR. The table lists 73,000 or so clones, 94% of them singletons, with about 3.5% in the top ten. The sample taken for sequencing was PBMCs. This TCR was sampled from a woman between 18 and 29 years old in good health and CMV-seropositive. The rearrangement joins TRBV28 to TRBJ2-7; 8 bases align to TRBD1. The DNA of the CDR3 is TGTGCCAGCAGTCCCCCTGACAGGGGAGTCTCCCACGAGCAGTACTTC. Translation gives CASSPPDRGVSHEQYF.